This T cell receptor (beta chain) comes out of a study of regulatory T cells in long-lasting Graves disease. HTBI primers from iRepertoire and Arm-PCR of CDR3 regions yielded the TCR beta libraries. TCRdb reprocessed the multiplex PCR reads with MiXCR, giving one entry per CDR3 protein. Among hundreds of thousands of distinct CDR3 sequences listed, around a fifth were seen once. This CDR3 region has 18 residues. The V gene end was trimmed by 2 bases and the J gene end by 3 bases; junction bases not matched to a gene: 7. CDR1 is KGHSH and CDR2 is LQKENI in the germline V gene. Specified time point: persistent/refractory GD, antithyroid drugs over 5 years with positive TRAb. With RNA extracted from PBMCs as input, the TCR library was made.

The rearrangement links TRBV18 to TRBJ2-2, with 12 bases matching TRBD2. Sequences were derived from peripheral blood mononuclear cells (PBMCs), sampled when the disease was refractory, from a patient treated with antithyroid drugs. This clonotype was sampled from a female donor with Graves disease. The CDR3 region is CASSPRTSGERDTGELFF. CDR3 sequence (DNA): TGTGCCAGCTCACCAAGGACTAGCGGGGAAAGGGACACCGGGGAGCTGTTTTTT.